This T cell receptor beta chain was sequenced for a study of blood T cell repertoires in COVID-19. The overall study: Whether acute or convalescent, the COVID-19 samples came from the United States, Italy and Spain. Nucleic acid was either cDNA or gDNA, and it came from T cells, B-cell-depleted T cells, or PBMCs.

Donors were grouped by their self-reported clinical history. Before being deemed recovered, Cohort 3 donors had two negative PCRs, clearance, or symptom resolution. CDR3 size: 14 residues. The V gene's germline CDR1 is SGHKS and CDR2 YYEKEE (reference sequence). V shed 4 bases, J shed 3 bases, and the junction held 5 bases outside the gene matches. TCRdb's table, derived via immunoSEQ multiplex PCR, lists solely in-frame clones and lacks some. The top ten hold 1.5% to 2% of the sample, which has about 250,000 clones, approximately 86% seen once. The TCR sequence derives from a woman between 45 and 65 years old who had recovered from COVID-19. The J gene is TRBJ2-3, the V gene TRBV5-5, with 7 bases that match TRBD2. Sequences were obtained from PBMCs or T cells enriched from blood (not recorded which). The CDR3 DNA follows: TGTGCCAGCAGCCCGGCCGGGGGGACAGATACGCAGTATTTT. This gives the protein CASSPAGGTDTQYF.